The 3 T cell receptor beta chains listed next were all sequenced from one sample in a study of blood T cells in healthy people across ages. Primers used in a second PCR of roughly 6 to 12 cycles were a sample-barcoded 5' primer and a J-beta primer mix. TCRdb re-called the 5' RACE reads through MiXCR, storing one row per CDR3 protein. The data show 800,000 to 950,000 distinct CDR3 sequences, about 28% seen once. The same specimen was also included in a second study, on T cells of mothers and their children.

The sequencing sample was made of blood. The receptors shown here come from a woman aged 40 to 49 in good health.

There are a few counts of this clonotype. This chain links TRBV7-9 with TRBJ2-1; TRBD1 or TRBD2 may be the D gene (5 bases each). Trimming left V 3 bases short and J 6 bases short, with 15 bases between. Germline loops: CDR1 SEHNR, CDR2 FQNEAQ (reference sequence). The CDR3 covers 15 residues. The DNA of the CDR3 is TGTGCCAGCAGCTTGAACGGGGCCTCCCTCAATGAGCAGTTCTTC. This codes for CASSLNGASLNEQFF.

The chain uses TRBV5-1 and TRBJ2-1; 8 bases fit TRBD1. This CDR3 region has 15 residues. The V and J ends lost 7 bases and 0 bases, in that order; junction bases with no gene match: 6. CDR1 is SGHRS, CDR2 YFSETQ, per germline. CDR3 residues: CASGPGGSSYNEQFF. In DNA form, the CDR3 reads TGCGCCAGCGGCCCAGGGGGCTCCTCCTACAATGAGCAGTTCTTC.

The sample holds a few counts of this clonotype. J is TRBJ2-5 and V is TRBV20-1, with D maybe TRBD2 (7 bases). Trimming stripped 6 bases from V and 4 bases from J, with 15 bases between. Germline V lookup: CDR1 DFQATT, CDR2 SNEGSKA (reference sequence). This CDR3 has 13 amino acids. The CDR3 DNA sequence: TGCAGTGCCATACGGGGGGCCGGAGAGACCCAGTACTTC. Amino acid sequence: CSAIRGAGETQYF.